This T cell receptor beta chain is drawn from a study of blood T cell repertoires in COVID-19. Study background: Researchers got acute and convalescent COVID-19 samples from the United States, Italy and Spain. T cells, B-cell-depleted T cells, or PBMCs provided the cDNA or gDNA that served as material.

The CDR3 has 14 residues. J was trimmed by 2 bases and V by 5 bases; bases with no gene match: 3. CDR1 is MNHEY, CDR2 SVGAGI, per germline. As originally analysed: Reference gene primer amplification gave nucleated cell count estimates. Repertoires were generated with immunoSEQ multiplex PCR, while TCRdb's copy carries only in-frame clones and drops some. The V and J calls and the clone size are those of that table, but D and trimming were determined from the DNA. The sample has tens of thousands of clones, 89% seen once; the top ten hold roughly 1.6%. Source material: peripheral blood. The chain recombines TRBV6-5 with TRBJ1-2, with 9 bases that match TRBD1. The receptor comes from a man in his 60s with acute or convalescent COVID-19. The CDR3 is CASSPGQGNYGYTF. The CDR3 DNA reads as TGTGCCAGCAGTCCCGGACAGGGGAACTATGGCTACACCTTC.